These T cell receptor beta chains were read from a single sample in a study of T cell responses to AZD1222 COVID-19 vaccine. The repertoire was sequenced with immunoSEQ multiplex PCR; TCRdb's copy has only in-frame clones and lacks some. This table holds roughly 150,000 clones, 92% found once. The material sequenced was peripheral blood, taken 28 days after the second AZD1222 dose. These TCRs come from an adult who received the AZD1222 COVID-19 vaccine. CDR3s include the opening cysteine and the closing phenylalanine or tryptophan. Each record gives: V gene, CDR3 length, D gene, J gene, clone size, CDR3 protein, CDR3 DNA. A D gene is named only where the DNA matches it firmly. Not every row has a clone size; where given, it reads once, few, many or a size class.

>TRBV23-1|16|TRBD1|TRBJ2-2|.
CASSQHRGRDTGELFF
TGCGCCAGCAGTCAACACAGGGGGCGCGACACCGGGGAGCTGTTTTTT
>TRBV7-2|16|.|TRBJ1-6|few
CASSSIIISYNSPLHF
TGTGCCAGCAGCTCTATTATTATCTCCTATAATTCACCCCTCCACTTT
>TRBV10-3|14|.|TRBJ2-5|.
CAISESNGPETQYF
TGTGCCATCAGTGAGTCGAACGGTCCAGAGACCCAGTACTTC
>TRBV2|14|TRBD2|TRBJ2-3|.
CASSPGTSGRTQYF
TGTGCCAGCAGCCCCGGGACTAGCGGGAGAACGCAGTATTTT
>TRBV19|14|.|TRBJ1-3|once
CASSPTGSGNTIYF
TGTGCCAGTAGCCCTACAGGGTCCGGAAACACCATATATTTT
>TRBV7-2|13|.|TRBJ2-1|.
CASSLGPYNEQFF
TGTGCCAGCAGCTTAGGCCCGTACAATGAGCAGTTCTTC
>TRBV7-9|13|.|TRBJ2-7|.
CASRGHTVHEQYF
TGTGCCAGCAGAGGACATACAGTGCACGAGCAGTACTTC
>TRBV9|15|.|TRBJ2-2|.
CASSLRTVNTGELFF
TGTGCCAGCAGCTTACGGACTGTGAACACCGGGGAGCTGTTTTTT
>TRBV21-1|17|.|TRBJ2-4|.
CASSKLRTSPYYVIQYF
TGTGCCAGCAGCAAACTCAGAACTAGCCCCTATTACGTCATTCAGTACTTC
>TRBV19|17|TRBD1|TRBJ2-5|.
CASSIDLNRGRRETQYF
TGTGCCAGTAGTATAGACTTGAACAGGGGGCGGCGAGAGACCCAGTACTTC
>TRBV6-5|13|.|TRBJ1-6|.
CASRPGFDSPLHF
TGTGCCAGCCGACCCGGTTTTGATTCACCCCTCCACTTT
>TRBV27|16|TRBD2|TRBJ2-1|once
CASSLSRGRASGEQFF
TGTGCCAGCAGTTTATCACGAGGGAGGGCCAGTGGTGAGCAGTTCTTC
>TRBV5-8|13|.|TRBJ1-2|.
CASSLAGGYGYTF
TGTGCCAGCAGCTTGGCGGGAGGCTATGGCTACACCTTC
>TRBV10-1|17|TRBD2|TRBJ2-3|once
CASSESASGLLTDTQYF
TGCGCCAGCAGTGAGTCGGCTAGCGGACTTCTCACAGATACGCAGTATTTT
>TRBV7-2|14|.|TRBJ2-5|.
CASSVRGAQETQYF
TGTGCCAGCAGCGTCCGAGGAGCGCAAGAGACCCAGTACTTC
>TRBV15|15|.|TRBJ1-1|once
CATSRDVGLNTEAFF
TGTGCCACCAGCAGAGATGTAGGCCTGAACACTGAAGCTTTCTTT
>TRBV5-6|14|.|TRBJ2-7|.
CASSLGQDSYEQYF
TGTGCCAGCAGCTTGGGACAGGACTCCTACGAGCAGTACTTC
>TRBV21-1|17|.|TRBJ1-5|.
CASSSPRDRGRGQPQHF
TGTGCCAGCAGCTCTCCCCGAGACAGGGGAAGAGGTCAGCCCCAGCATTTT
>TRBV2|12|.|TRBJ2-1|.
CASSEGYNEQFF
TGTGCCAGCAGTGAAGGGTACAATGAGCAGTTCTTC
>TRBV5-6|14|TRBD1|TRBJ2-5|once
CASSLEGGGETQYF
TGTGCCAGCAGCTTAGAAGGGGGCGGCGAGACCCAGTACTTC
>TRBV29-1|12|TRBD1|TRBJ1-3|.
CSAGQGMNTIYF
TGCAGCGCTGGACAGGGGATGAACACCATATATTTT
>TRBV28|15|.|TRBJ2-7|once
CASSLLPGPPGEQYF
TGTGCCAGCAGTTTACTCCCGGGACCCCCGGGGGAGCAGTACTTC
>TRBV24-1|12|.|TRBJ2-2|.
CATSVSTGELFF
TGTGCCACCAGTGTCAGTACCGGGGAGCTGTTTTTT
>TRBV19|13|.|TRBJ2-3|.
CASSIQAPDTQYF
TGTGCCAGTAGTATACAGGCACCAGATACGCAGTATTTT
>TRBV29-1|13|TRBD1|TRBJ1-1|.
CSVEGTGGTEAFF
TGCAGCGTTGAGGGTACAGGGGGCACTGAAGCTTTCTTT
>TRBV28|15|TRBD1|TRBJ2-7|.
CASSFSGQGMYEQYF
TGTGCCAGCAGTTTCTCGGGACAGGGGATGTACGAGCAGTACTTC